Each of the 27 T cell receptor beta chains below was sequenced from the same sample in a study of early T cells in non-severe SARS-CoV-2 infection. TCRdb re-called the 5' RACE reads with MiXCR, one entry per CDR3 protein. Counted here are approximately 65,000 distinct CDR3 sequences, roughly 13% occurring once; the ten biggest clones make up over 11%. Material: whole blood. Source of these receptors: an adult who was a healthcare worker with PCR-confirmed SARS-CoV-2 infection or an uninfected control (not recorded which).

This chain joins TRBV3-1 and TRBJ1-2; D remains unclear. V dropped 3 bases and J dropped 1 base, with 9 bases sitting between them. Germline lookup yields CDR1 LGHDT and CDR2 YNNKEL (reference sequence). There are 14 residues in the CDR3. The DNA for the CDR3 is TGTGCCAGCAGCCACGAGACCTATAACTATGGCTACACCTTC. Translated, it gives CASSHETYNYGYTF. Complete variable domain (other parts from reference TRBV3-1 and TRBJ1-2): DTAVSQTPKYLVTQMGNDKSIKCEQNLGHDTMYWYKQDSKKFLKIMFSYNNKELIINETVPNRFSPKSPDKAHLNLHINSLELGDSAVYFCASSHETYNYGYTFGSGTRLTVV.

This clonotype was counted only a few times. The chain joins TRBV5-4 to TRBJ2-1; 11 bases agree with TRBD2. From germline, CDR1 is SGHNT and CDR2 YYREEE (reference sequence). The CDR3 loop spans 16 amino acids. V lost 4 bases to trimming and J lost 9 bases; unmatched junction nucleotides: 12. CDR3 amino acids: CASSILTSGGGTEQFF. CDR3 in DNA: TGTGCCAGCAGCATTTTAACTAGCGGGGGAGGGACTGAGCAGTTCTTC.

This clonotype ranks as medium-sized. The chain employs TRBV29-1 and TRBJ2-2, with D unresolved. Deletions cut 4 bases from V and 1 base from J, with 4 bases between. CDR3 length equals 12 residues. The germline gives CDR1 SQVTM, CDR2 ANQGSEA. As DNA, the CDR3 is TGCAGCGTTGCTGGGAACACCGGGGAGCTGTTTTTT. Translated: CSVAGNTGELFF.

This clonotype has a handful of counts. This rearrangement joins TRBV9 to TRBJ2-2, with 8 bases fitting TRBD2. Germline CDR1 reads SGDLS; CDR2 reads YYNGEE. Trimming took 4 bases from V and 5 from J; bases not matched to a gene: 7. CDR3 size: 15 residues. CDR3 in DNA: TGTGCCAGCAGCAGCGGGGGATCGGTAACCGGGGAGCTGTTTTTT. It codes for CASSSGGSVTGELFF.

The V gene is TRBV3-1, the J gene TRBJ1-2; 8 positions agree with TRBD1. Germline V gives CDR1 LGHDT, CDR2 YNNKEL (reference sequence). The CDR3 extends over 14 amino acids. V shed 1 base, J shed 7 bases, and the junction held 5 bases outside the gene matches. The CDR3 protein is CASSQAGGAGGYTF. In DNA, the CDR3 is TGTGCCAGCAGCCAAGCAGGGGGCGCCGGTGGCTACACCTTC.

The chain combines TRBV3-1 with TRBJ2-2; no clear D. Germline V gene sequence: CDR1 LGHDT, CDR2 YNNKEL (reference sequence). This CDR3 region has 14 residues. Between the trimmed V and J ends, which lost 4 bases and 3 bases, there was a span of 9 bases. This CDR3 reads CASSPDGHTGELFF. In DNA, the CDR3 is TGTGCCAGCAGCCCTGACGGACACACCGGGGAGCTGTTTTTT.

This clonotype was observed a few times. This chain's CDR3 is CASSPLAVDRSSGNTIYF. The DNA of the CDR3 is TGTGCCAGCTCACCTCTGGCAGTCGACCGATCTTCTGGAAACACCATATATTTT. The rearrangement links TRBV18 to TRBJ1-3, with D hard to call. Germline V gene data show CDR1 as KGHSH and CDR2 as LQKENI. V lost 3 bases, J lost 1 base, and 19 bases lay in between. The CDR3 is 18 amino acids.

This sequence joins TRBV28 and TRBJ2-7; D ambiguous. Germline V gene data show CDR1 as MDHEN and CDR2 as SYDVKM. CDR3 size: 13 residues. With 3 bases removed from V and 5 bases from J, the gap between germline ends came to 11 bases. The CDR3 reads CASSFNPRDEQYF. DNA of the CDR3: TGTGCCAGCAGTTTCAATCCTAGGGACGAGCAGTACTTC.

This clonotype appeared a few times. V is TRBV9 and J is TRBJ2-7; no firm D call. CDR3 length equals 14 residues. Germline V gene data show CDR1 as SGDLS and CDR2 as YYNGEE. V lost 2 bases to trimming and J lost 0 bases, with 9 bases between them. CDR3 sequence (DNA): TGTGCCAGCAGCGTCCAAGCATTCTCCTACGAGCAGTACTTC. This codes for CASSVQAFSYEQYF.

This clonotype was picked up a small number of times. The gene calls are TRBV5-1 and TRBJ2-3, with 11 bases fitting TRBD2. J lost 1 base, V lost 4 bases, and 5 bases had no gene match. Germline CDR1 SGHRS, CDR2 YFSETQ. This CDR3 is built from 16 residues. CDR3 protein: CASSTGLAARTDTQYF. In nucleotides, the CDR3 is TGCGCCAGCAGCACGGGACTAGCGGCTCGCACAGATACGCAGTATTTT.

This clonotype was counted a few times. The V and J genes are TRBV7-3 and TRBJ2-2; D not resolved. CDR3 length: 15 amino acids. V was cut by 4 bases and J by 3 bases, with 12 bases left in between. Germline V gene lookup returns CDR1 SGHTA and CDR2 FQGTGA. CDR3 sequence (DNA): TGTGCCAGCAGCTCCCTTACCATTGACACCGGGGAGCTGTTTTTT. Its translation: CASSSLTIDTGELFF.

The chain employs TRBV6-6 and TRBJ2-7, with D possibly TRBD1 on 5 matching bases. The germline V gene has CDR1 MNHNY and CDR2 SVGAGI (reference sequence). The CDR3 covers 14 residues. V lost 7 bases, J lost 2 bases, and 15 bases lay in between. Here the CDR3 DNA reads TGTGCCAGCATCGACGTCAGCAGGGCCTACGAGCAGTACTTC. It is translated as CASIDVSRAYEQYF.

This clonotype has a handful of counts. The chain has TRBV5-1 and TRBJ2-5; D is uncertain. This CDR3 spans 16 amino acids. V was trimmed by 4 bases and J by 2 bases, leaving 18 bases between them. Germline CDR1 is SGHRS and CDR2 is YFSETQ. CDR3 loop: CASSRTVVKGQETQYF. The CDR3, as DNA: TGCGCCAGCAGCAGGACGGTAGTCAAAGGGCAAGAGACCCAGTACTTC.

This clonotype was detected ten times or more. CDR3 protein: CASSLGRETQYF. The CDR3 DNA reads TGTGCCAGCAGTTTAGGTAGAGAGACCCAGTACTTC. The chain has TRBV12-3 or TRBV12-4 and TRBJ2-5; D not resolved. The CDR3 loop spans 12 amino acids. The V end was cut by 1 base, the J end by 4 bases, with 4 bases between.

As DNA, the CDR3 is TGTGCCAGCAGCTTGGCCCCCCCGCAGACCCAGTACTTC. Translation gives CASSLAPPQTQYF. The gene calls are TRBV7-2 and TRBJ2-5; D gene ambiguous. Deletions cut 3 bases from V and 6 bases from J, with 11 bases between. This CDR3 has 13 residues. The germline gives CDR1 SGHTA, CDR2 FQGNSA.

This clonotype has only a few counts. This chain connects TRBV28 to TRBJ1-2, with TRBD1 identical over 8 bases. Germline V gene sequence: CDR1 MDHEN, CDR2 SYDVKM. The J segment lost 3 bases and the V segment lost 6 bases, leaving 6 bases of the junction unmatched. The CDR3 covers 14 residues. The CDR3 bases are TGTGCCAGCAGCCCGGACAGGGTAGACTATGGCTACACCTTC. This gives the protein CASSPDRVDYGYTF.

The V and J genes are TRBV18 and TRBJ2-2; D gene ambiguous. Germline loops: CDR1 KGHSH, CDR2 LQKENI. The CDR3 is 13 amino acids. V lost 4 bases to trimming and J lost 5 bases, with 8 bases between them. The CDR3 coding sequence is TGTGCCAGCTCACGAAAGGGTACCGGGGAGCTGTTTTTT. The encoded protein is CASSRKGTGELFF.

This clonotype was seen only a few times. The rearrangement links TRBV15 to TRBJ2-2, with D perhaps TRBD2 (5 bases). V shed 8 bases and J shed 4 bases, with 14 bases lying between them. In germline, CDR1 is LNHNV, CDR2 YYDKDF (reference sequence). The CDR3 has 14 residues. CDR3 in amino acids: CATSAGVVTGELFF. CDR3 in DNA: TGTGCCACCTCGGCCGGGGTTGTCACCGGGGAGCTGTTTTTT.

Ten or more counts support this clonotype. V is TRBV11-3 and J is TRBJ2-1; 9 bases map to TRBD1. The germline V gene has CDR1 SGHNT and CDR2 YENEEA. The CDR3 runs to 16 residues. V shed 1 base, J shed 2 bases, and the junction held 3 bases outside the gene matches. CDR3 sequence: CASSLGGQGPYNEQFF. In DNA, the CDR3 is TGTGCCAGCAGCTTAGGGGGACAGGGACCCTACAATGAGCAGTTCTTC.

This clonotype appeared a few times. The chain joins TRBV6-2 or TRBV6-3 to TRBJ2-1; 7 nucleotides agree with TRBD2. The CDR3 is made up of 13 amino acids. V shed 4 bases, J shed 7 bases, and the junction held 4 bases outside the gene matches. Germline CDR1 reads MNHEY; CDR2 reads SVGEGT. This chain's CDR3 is CASSWGLPNEQFF. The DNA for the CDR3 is TGTGCCAGCAGTTGGGGACTACCTAATGAGCAGTTCTTC.

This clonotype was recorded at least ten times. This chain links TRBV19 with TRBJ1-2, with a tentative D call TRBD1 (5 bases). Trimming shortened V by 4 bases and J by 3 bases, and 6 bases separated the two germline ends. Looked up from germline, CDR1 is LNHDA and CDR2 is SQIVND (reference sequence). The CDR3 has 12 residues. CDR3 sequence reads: CASSKQDYGYTF. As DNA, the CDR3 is TGTGCCAGTAGTAAACAGGACTATGGCTACACCTTC.

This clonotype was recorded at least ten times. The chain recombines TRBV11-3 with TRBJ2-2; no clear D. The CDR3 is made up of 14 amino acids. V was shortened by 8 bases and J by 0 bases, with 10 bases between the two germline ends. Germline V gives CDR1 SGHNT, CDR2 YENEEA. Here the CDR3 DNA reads TGTGCCAGCTCCTTGGCTTCGAACACCGGGGAGCTGTTTTTT. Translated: CASSLASNTGELFF.

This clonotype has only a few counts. CDR3 region: CAWSVLVEGEAFF. Written as DNA, the CDR3 is TGTGCCTGGAGTGTACTCGTAGAGGGCGAAGCTTTCTTT. The chain uses TRBV30 and TRBJ1-1; D ambiguous. The germline CDR1 and CDR2 sequences are GTSNPN and SVGIG (reference sequence). The V end lost 0 bases, the J end lost 8 bases, and 13 bases lay between the germline ends. This CDR3 is 13 amino acids long. Using reference TRBV30 and TRBJ1-1 for the parts outside the CDR3, the full variable domain is SQTIHQWPATLVQPVGSPLSLECTVEGTSNPNLYWYRQAAGRGLQLLFYSVGIGQISSEVPQNLSASRPQDRQFILSSKKLLLSDSGFYLCAWSVLVEGEAFFGQGTRLTVV.

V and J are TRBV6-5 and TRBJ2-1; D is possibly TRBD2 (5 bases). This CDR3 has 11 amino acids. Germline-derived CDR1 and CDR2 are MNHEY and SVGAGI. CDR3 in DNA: TGTACCTCATCTAGGGCGGGTGAGCAGTTCTTC. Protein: CTSSRAGEQFF.

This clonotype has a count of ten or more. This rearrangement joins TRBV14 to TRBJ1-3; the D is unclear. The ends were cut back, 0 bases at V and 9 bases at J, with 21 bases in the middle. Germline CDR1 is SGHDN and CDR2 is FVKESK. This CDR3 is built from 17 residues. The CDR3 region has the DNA TGTGCCAGCAGCCAAGACGCGTCAGGCTTGAGGAGGTCCACCATATATTTT. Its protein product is CASSQDASGLRRSTIYF.

The CDR3 here is CASRRPGQGRSPLHF. For the CDR3, the DNA is TGTGCCAGCAGACGCCCCGGACAGGGTCGGTCACCCCTCCACTTT. This chain joins TRBV6-5 and TRBJ1-6; the match to TRBD1 covers 8 bases. Germline V gene data show CDR1 as MNHEY and CDR2 as SVGAGI. The CDR3 has 15 amino acids. V was clipped by 6 bases and J by 10 bases; unmatched bases: 11.

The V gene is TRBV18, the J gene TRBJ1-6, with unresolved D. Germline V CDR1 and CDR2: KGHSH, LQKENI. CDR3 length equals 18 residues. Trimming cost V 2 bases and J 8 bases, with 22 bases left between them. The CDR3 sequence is CASSPSSWERRSDSPLHF. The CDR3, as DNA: TGTGCCAGCTCACCATCTTCGTGGGAGCGAAGGTCTGATTCACCCCTCCACTTT. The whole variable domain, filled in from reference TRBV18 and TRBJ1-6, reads NAGVMQNPRHLVRRRGQEARLRCSPMKGHSHVYWYRQLPEEGLKFMVYLQKENIIDESGMPKERFSAEFPKEGPSILRIQQVVRGDSAAYFCASSPSSWERRSDSPLHFGNGTRLTVT.